These 26 T cell receptor beta chains came from one sample sequenced in a study of long-term antiretroviral therapy in people with HIV. The assay used was immunoSEQ (version v3.0), run at survey level. Sequenced by immunoSEQ multiplex PCR; TCRdb stores in-frame clones only, minus some. The sample has 25,000 to 35,000 clones, around 93% seen once. The sample consisted of unsorted PBMCs, taken roughly 7.1 years after starting antiretroviral therapy. The receptors stem from a man aged 50 to 59 with HIV.

This rearrangement joins TRBV7-9 to TRBJ1-5; D call uncertain. Trimming shortened V by 3 bases and J by 4 bases, and 10 bases separated the two germline ends. CDR3 length equals 14 residues. The germline gives CDR1 SEHNR, CDR2 FQNEAQ (reference sequence). CDR3 sequence reads: CASSFPGRNQPQHF. DNA for the CDR3: TGTGCCAGCAGCTTCCCAGGACGTAATCAGCCCCAGCATTTT.

This clone came up once. The chain joins TRBV21-1 to TRBJ2-7. TRBV21-1 constitutes a pseudogene. This CDR3 comprises 10 residues. CDR3 in amino acids: CASRKYEQYF. CDR3 bases: TGTGCCAGCAGAAAGTACGAGCAGTACTTC.

The chain links TRBV9 to TRBJ2-2, with 9 nucleotides matching TRBD1. V was pared by 4 bases and J by 1 base, with 8 bases of the junction left unmatched. Germline V gene sequence: CDR1 SGDLS, CDR2 YYNGEE. The CDR3 runs 17 residues. The CDR3 region is CASSPTRQGENTGELFF. CDR3 coding DNA: TGTGCCAGCAGCCCAACCCGACAGGGGGAGAACACCGGGGAGCTGTTTTTT.

The V gene is TRBV4-1, the J gene TRBJ2-3; TRBD2 matches 7 bases. J was trimmed by 3 bases and V by 2 bases; bases with no gene match: 5. There are 15 residues in the CDR3. The V gene's germline CDR1 is MGHRA and CDR2 YSYEKL. The CDR3 protein is CASSQPGGGTDTQYF. DNA of the CDR3: TGCGCCAGCAGCCAACCCGGGGGAGGGACAGATACGCAGTATTTT.

The J gene is TRBJ1-3, the V gene TRBV5-6; 7 nucleotides match TRBD1. The CDR3 contains 14 residues. V shed 0 bases, J shed 8 bases, and the junction held 5 bases outside the gene matches. Per germline, CDR1 SGHDT and CDR2 YYEEEE. The CDR3 bases are TGTGCCAGCAGCTTGGGACAGGGAAGGTACACCATATATTTT. This encodes CASSLGQGRYTIYF.

This rearrangement joins TRBV7-3 to TRBJ1-1; D is unclear. Trimming stripped 0 bases from V and 11 bases from J, with 10 bases between. Per germline, CDR1 SGHTA and CDR2 FQGTGA. The CDR3 extends over 12 amino acids. The CDR3 sequence: CASSLTLGEAFF. CDR3 DNA: TGTGCCAGCAGCTTAACGTTGGGAGAGGCTTTCTTT.

V usage is TRBV19 and J usage is TRBJ2-7; 7 nucleotides align to TRBD1. This CDR3 is 13 amino acids long. Germline V CDR1 and CDR2: LNHDA, SQIVND (reference sequence). The V gene end was trimmed by 10 bases and the J gene end by 5 bases; junction bases not matched to a gene: 11. CDR3 residues: CATEDRTHDEQYF. The CDR3 bases are TGTGCCACTGAGGACAGGACTCACGACGAGCAGTACTTC.

V is TRBV6-5 and J is TRBJ2-7; D remains ambiguous. V was pared by 2 bases and J by 6 bases, with 17 bases between. CDR3 length: 15 amino acids. Germline CDR1 reads MNHEY; CDR2 reads SVGAGI. The CDR3 spells CASSYLSQLHSEQYF. The CDR3 DNA reads as TGTGCCAGCAGTTACCTGTCGCAGCTCCACTCCGAGCAGTACTTC.

The chain uses TRBV11-2 and TRBJ1-6; D gene uncertain. The CDR3 runs 12 residues. V was trimmed by 5 bases and J by 7 bases, leaving 6 bases between them. Germline-derived CDR1 and CDR2 are SGHAT and FQNNGV. CDR3 in amino acids: CASSGENSPLHF. Written as DNA, the CDR3 is TGTGCCAGCAGCGGGGAAAATTCACCCCTCCACTTT.

The chain carries TRBV5-8 and TRBJ2-1; TRBD2 aligns across 11 bases. V dropped 4 bases and J dropped 2; count of bases not matched to a gene: 5. Germline CDR1 is SGHTS and CDR2 is YDEGEE. The CDR3 length is 16 residues. The chain's CDR3 is CASSEGSGGAYNEQFF. The CDR3 bases are TGTGCCAGCAGCGAAGGTAGCGGGGGGGCCTACAATGAGCAGTTCTTC.

The CDR3 DNA sequence: TGCGCCAGCAGCCAAGTTCTCCGACAGGGGGAGGGCACTGAAGCTTTCTTT. Its translation is CASSQVLRQGEGTEAFF. The rearrangement joins TRBV4-1 to TRBJ1-1, with 9 nucleotides matching TRBD1. This CDR3 has 17 amino acids. Germline-derived CDR1 and CDR2 are MGHRA and YSYEKL. The V and J ends lost 1 base and 4 bases, in that order; junction bases with no gene match: 10.

The chain joins TRBV5-8 to TRBJ1-2, with a possible D match to TRBD1 (5 bases). CDR1 SGHTS and CDR2 YDEGEE come from the germline V gene. CDR3 length: 16 residues. V lost 4 bases and J 8 bases, leaving 24 bases between the germline ends. In DNA, the CDR3 is TGTGCCAGCAGCCCGGCGGGGGGGAGAGTGAGAGGCGGCTACACCTTC. Protein: CASSPAGGRVRGGYTF.

Here the CDR3 reads CSGRTGVNEQFF. The CDR3 DNA is TGCAGCGGACGGACAGGCGTCAATGAGCAGTTCTTC. The rearrangement links TRBV29-1 to TRBJ2-1, with 7 bases lining up with TRBD1. The V gene end was trimmed by 7 bases and the J gene end by 6 bases; junction bases not matched to a gene: 6. In germline, CDR1 is SQVTM, CDR2 ANQGSEA. The CDR3 spans 12 residues.

This sequence joins TRBV29-1 and TRBJ2-3; D gene unclear. V was trimmed by 3 bases and J by 3 bases, leaving 7 bases between them. Germline CDR1 and CDR2: SQVTM and ANQGSEA. This CDR3 has 12 residues. CDR3: CSVDRRTDTQYF. As DNA, the CDR3 is TGCAGCGTTGACAGACGGACAGATACGCAGTATTTT.

The chain combines TRBV11-2 with TRBJ2-7; D is ambiguous. Looked up from germline, CDR1 is SGHAT and CDR2 is FQNNGV. Trimming shortened V by 1 base and J by 3 bases, and 7 bases separated the two germline ends. The CDR3 loop spans 13 amino acids. CDR3 DNA sequence: TGTGCCAGCAGCTTAGGTCCCAGCTACGAGCAGTACTTC. Translating it yields CASSLGPSYEQYF. The full variable domain, rest sourced from reference TRBV11-2 and TRBJ2-7, is EAGVAQSPRYKIIEKRQSVAFWCNPISGHATLYWYQQILGQGPKLLIQFQNNGVVDDSQLPKDRFSAERLKGVDSTLKIQPAKLEDSAVYLCASSLGPSYEQYFGPGTRLTVT.

The chain uses TRBV10-3 and TRBJ1-3; tentatively, D is TRBD1 (6 bases). The V gene lost 8 bases and the J gene lost 4 bases, with 12 bases spanning the gap. This CDR3 spans 13 amino acids. Looked up from germline, CDR1 is ENHRY and CDR2 is SYGVKD. CDR3 residues: CAIWAGTGNTIYF. The CDR3 bases are TGTGCCATCTGGGCAGGGACAGGAAACACCATATATTTT.

This clone was recorded a few times. The chain recombines TRBV7-9 with TRBJ2-7; D possibly corresponds to TRBD1 (6 bases). Germline-derived CDR1 and CDR2 are SEHNR and FQNEAQ (reference sequence). Trimming stripped 6 bases from V and 1 base from J, with 13 bases between. CDR3 length: 14 residues. CDR3 sequence (DNA): TGTGCCAGCAGAGATACAGGGTCGTCCTACGAGCAGTACTTC. It encodes CASRDTGSSYEQYF.

This clone was observed a single time. This CDR3 is CASSLESNQPQHF. CDR3 DNA: TGTGCCAGCAGTTTAGAGAGCAATCAGCCCCAGCATTTT. This chain uses TRBV27 with TRBJ1-5; the D is unclear. This CDR3 has 13 residues. Trimming removed 2 bases from V and 1 base from J, with 3 bases in between. Germline V gives CDR1 MNHEY, CDR2 SMNVEV (reference sequence).

The chain carries TRBV6-1 and TRBJ1-5; 7 bases match TRBD1. V lost 3 bases, J lost 6 bases, and 8 bases stayed unmatched. The germline V gene has CDR1 MNHNS and CDR2 SASEGT. This CDR3 has 15 amino acids. The DNA of the CDR3 is TGTGCCAGCAGTGAGGCAGGGGGATACGGTCAGCCCCAGCATTTT. This sequence encodes CASSEAGGYGQPQHF.

The rearrangement uses TRBV28 and TRBJ2-7, with no clear D. The CDR3 is made up of 12 amino acids. CDR1 is MDHEN and CDR2 is SYDVKM in the germline V gene. The V and J ends lost 6 bases and 7 bases respectively, with 13 bases between them. The CDR3 region has the DNA TGTGCCAGCAGCCAACGGGCCAGGGAGCAGTACTTC. This sequence encodes CASSQRAREQYF.

This chain uses TRBV9 with TRBJ1-2; a possible D gene is TRBD1 (6 bases). CDR1 is SGDLS, CDR2 YYNGEE, per germline. The CDR3 has 14 residues. Trimming shortened V by 4 bases and J by 6 bases, and 16 bases separated the two germline ends. CDR3 amino acids: CASSLAQGENGYTF. The CDR3 bases are TGTGCCAGCAGCCTCGCACAGGGAGAGAATGGCTACACCTTC.

V usage is TRBV5-1 and J usage is TRBJ2-1, with D uncertain. V lost 4 bases to trimming and J lost 3 bases, with 2 bases between them. This CDR3 contains 11 residues. Germline V gives CDR1 SGHRS, CDR2 YFSETQ. CDR3 amino acids: CASSNYNEQFF. The CDR3 coding sequence is TGCGCCAGCAGCAACTACAATGAGCAGTTCTTC.

V is TRBV7-9 and J is TRBJ2-3; 15 bases fit TRBD2. The germline V gene has CDR1 SEHNR and CDR2 FQNEAQ (reference sequence). The CDR3 extends over 18 amino acids. J gave up 4 bases and V 0 bases, and 5 bases lay outside the gene matches. The CDR3 sequence: CASSLARTSGGAADTQYF. Here the CDR3 DNA reads TGTGCCAGCAGCTTAGCTAGGACTAGCGGGGGGGCCGCAGATACGCAGTATTTT. Combining the CDR3 with reference TRBV7-9 and TRBJ2-3 gives the whole variable domain DTGVSQNPRHKITKRGQNVTFRCDPISEHNRLYWYRQTLGQGPEFLTYFQNEAQLEKSRLLSDRFSAERPKGSFSTLEIQRTEQGDSAMYLCASSLARTSGGAADTQYFGPGTRLTVL.

The rearrangement links TRBV4-1 to TRBJ1-5; D remains unclear. The CDR3 is made up of 14 amino acids. V was clipped by 0 bases and J by 7 bases, with 10 bases between them. Looked up from germline, CDR1 is MGHRA and CDR2 is YSYEKL. CDR3 sequence: CASSQDNGEQPQHF. The CDR3 DNA is TGCGCCAGCAGCCAAGATAATGGGGAACAGCCCCAGCATTTT.

The gene calls are TRBV18 and TRBJ1-5; TRBD1 aligns across 12 bases. With 4 bases clipped from V and 4 bases from J, the junction kept 14 bases outside the gene matches. CDR1 is KGHSH, CDR2 LQKENI, per germline. The CDR3 has 19 residues. This CDR3 is CASSHEGTGGANGNQPQHF. The CDR3, as DNA: TGTGCCAGCTCACACGAAGGGACAGGGGGCGCGAATGGGAATCAGCCCCAGCATTTT.

The chain couples TRBV5-6 to TRBJ2-2; 9 bases are shared with TRBD1. The CDR3 runs to 14 residues. Germline V gene lookup returns CDR1 SGHDT and CDR2 YYEEEE. V dropped 0 bases and J dropped 7; count of bases not matched to a gene: 1. The CDR3 here is CASSLGQGVGELFF. As DNA, the CDR3 is TGTGCCAGCAGCTTGGGACAGGGGGTCGGGGAGCTGTTTTTT.